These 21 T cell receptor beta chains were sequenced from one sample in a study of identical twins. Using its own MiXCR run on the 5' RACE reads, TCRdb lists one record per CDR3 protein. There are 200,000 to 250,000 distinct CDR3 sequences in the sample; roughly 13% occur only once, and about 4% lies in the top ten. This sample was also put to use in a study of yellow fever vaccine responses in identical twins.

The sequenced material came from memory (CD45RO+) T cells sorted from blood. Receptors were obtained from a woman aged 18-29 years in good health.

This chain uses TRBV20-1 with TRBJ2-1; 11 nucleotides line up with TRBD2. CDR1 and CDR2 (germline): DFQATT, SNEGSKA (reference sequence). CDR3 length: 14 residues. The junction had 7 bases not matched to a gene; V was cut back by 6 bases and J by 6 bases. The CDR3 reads CSASSGRASNEQFF. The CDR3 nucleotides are TGCAGTGCCAGTAGCGGGAGGGCCAGCAATGAGCAGTTCTTC.

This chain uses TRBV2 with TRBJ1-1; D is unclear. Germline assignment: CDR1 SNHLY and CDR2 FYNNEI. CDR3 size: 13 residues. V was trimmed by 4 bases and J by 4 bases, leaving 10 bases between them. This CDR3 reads CASSGFEGTEAFF. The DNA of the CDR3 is TGTGCCAGCAGTGGTTTCGAGGGCACTGAAGCTTTCTTT.

This CDR3 is CASSRFGTPSTDTQYF. DNA for the CDR3: TGCGCCAGCAGCCGTTTCGGGACTCCTAGCACAGATACGCAGTATTTT. The genes are TRBV5-1 and TRBJ2-3; tentatively, D is TRBD2 (6 bases). The germline V and J ends were trimmed by 4 bases and 0 bases, with 15 bases remaining between them. The length of the CDR3 is 16 residues. Looked up from germline, CDR1 is SGHRS and CDR2 is YFSETQ.

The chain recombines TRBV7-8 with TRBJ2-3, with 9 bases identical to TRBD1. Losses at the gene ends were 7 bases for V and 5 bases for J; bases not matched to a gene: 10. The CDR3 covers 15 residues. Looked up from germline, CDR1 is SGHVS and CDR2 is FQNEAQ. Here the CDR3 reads CASNLRDRAGDTQYF. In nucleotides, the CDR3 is TGTGCCAGCAACCTCAGGGACAGGGCAGGAGATACGCAGTATTTT.

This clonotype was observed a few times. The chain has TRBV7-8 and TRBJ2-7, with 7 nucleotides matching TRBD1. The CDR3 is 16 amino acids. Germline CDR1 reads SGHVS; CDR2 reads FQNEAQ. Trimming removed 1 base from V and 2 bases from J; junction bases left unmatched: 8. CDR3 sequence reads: CASSLGTGANTYEQYF. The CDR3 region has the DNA TGTGCCAGCAGCTTAGGCACAGGGGCCAATACCTACGAGCAGTACTTC. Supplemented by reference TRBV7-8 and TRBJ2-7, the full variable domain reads GAGVSQSPRYKVAKRGQDVALRCDPISGHVSLFWYQQALGQGPEFLTYFQNEAQLDKSGLPSDRFFAERPEGSVSTLKIQRTQQEDSAVYLCASSLGTGANTYEQYFGPGTRLTVT.

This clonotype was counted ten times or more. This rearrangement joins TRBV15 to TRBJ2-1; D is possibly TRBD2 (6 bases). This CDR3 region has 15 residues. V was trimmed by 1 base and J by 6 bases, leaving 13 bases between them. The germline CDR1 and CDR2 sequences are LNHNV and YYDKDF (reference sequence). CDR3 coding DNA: TGTGCCACCAGCAGAGGAAGCACCGGGGGCAATGAGCAGTTCTTC. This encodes CATSRGSTGGNEQFF.

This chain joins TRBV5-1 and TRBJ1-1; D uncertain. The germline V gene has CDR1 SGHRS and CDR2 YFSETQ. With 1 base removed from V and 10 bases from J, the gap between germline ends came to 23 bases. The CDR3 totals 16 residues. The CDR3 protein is CASSLSQAGRSTRAFF. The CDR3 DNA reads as TGCGCCAGCAGCTTGAGTCAAGCAGGCCGTTCGACCCGAGCTTTCTTT.

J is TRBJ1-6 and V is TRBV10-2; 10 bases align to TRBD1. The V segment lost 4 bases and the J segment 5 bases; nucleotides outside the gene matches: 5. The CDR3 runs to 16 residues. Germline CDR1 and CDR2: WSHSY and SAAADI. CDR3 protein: CASSVRGTGDNSPLHF. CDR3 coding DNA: TGCGCCAGCAGTGTAAGAGGGACAGGGGATAATTCACCCCTCCACTTT.

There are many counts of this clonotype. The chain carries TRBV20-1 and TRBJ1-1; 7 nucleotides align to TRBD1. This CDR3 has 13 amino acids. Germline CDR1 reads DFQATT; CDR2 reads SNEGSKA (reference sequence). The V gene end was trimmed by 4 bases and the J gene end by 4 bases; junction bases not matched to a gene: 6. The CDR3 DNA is TGCAGTGCTACTCCCGGGACAGTCACTGAAGCTTTCTTT. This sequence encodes CSATPGTVTEAFF.

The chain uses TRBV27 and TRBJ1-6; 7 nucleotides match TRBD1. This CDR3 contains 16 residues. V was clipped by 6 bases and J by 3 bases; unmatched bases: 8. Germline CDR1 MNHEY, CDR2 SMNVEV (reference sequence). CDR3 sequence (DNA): TGTGCCAGCAGACCCGGAACAGGGGTCTATAATTCACCCCTCCACTTT. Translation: CASRPGTGVYNSPLHF.

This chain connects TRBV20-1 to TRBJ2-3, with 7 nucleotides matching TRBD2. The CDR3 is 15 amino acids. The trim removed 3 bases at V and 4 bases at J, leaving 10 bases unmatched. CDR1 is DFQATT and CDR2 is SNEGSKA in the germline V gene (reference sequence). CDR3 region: CSASGDYGFPDTQYF. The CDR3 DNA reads TGCAGTGCTAGTGGGGACTACGGTTTCCCAGATACGCAGTATTTT.

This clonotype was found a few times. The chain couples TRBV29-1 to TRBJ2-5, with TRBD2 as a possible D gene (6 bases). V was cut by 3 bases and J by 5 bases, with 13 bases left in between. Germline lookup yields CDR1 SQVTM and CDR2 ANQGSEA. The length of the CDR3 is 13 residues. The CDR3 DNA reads TGCAGCGTTGAGCGGGGTGGGGGGGAGACCCAGTACTTC. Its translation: CSVERGGGETQYF.

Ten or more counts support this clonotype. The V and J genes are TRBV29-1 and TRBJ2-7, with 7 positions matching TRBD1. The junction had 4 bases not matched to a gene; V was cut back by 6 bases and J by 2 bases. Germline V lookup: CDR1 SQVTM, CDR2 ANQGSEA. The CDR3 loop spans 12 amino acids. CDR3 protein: CSVATGTYEQYF. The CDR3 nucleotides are TGCAGCGTCGCGACAGGGACCTACGAGCAGTACTTC.

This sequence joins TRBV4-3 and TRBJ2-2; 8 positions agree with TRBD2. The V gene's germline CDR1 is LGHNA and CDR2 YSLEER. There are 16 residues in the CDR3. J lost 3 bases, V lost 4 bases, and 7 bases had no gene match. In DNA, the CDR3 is TGCGCCAGCAGCCGCGCACCAGCGGGAGACACCGGGGAGCTGTTTTTT. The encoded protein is CASSRAPAGDTGELFF.

CDR3 protein: CATSRDPGRAYNEQFF. CDR3 in DNA: TGTGCCACCAGCAGAGATCCCGGGAGGGCCTACAATGAGCAGTTCTTC. J is TRBJ2-1 and V is TRBV15, with TRBD2 matching 8 bases. Germline loops: CDR1 LNHNV, CDR2 YYDKDF (reference sequence). Germline trimming cut 0 bases from V and 2 bases from J; bases unmatched to any gene: 3. The CDR3 contains 16 residues.

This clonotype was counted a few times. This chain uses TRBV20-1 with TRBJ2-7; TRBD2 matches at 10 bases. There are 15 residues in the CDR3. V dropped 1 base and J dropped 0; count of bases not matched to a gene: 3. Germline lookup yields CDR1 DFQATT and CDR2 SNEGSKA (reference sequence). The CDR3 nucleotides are TGCAGTGCTAGAGCAGCGGGGGGGATCTCCTACGAGCAGTACTTC. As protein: CSARAAGGISYEQYF.

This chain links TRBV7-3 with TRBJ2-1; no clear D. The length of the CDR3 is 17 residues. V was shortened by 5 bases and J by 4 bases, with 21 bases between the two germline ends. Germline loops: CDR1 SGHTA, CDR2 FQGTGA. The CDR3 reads CASSVTPWTGSYNEQFF. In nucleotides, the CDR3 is TGTGCCAGCAGCGTCACGCCGTGGACGGGCTCATACAATGAGCAGTTCTTC.

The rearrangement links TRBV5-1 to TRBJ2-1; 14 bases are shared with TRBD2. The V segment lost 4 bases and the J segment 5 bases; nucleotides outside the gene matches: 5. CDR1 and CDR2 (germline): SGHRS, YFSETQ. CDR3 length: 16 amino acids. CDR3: CASSPGTSGGHNEQFF. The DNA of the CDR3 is TGCGCCAGCAGCCCTGGGACTAGCGGGGGACACAATGAGCAGTTCTTC. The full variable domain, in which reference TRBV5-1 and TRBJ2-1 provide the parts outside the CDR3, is KAGVTQTPRYLIKTRGQQVTLSCSPISGHRSVSWYQQTPGQGLQFLFEYFSETQRNKGNFPGRFSGRQFSNSRSEMNVSTLELGDSALYLCASSPGTSGGHNEQFFGPGTRLTVL.

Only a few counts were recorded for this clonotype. CDR3 in DNA: TGTGCCAGCTCACCGCAGCAGGGTGGAGGAAACACCATATATTTT. Amino acid sequence: CASSPQQGGGNTIYF. This chain links TRBV18 with TRBJ1-3; maybe TRBD1 (5 bases). The germline V and J ends were trimmed by 3 bases and 4 bases, with 13 bases remaining between them. CDR1 is KGHSH and CDR2 is LQKENI in the germline V gene. This CDR3 has 15 amino acids.

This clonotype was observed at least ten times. The CDR3 DNA is TGCGCCAGCAGCCAAGATAACAGTTGGAGTAGCGGGAGGGCCAACGGTGTCGGGGAGCTGTTTTTT. Translation: CASSQDNSWSSGRANGVGELFF. The rearrangement uses TRBV4-1 and TRBJ2-2; 11 nucleotides align to TRBD2. Germline CDR1 reads MGHRA; CDR2 reads YSYEKL. V lost 0 bases to trimming and J lost 7 bases; unmatched junction nucleotides: 22. This CDR3 has 22 amino acids.

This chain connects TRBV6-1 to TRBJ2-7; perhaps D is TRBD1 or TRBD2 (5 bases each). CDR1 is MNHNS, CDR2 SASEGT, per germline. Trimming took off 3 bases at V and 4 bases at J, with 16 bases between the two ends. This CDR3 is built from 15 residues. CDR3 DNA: TGTGCCAGCAGTGAGGGCATGGGGGTCCCTTACGAGCAGTACTTC. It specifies CASSEGMGVPYEQYF.